This TCR beta chain derives from a study of cytomegalovirus exposure and HLA in healthy donors. Researchers ran the PCR with 60 Vbeta and 13 Jbeta primers. Repertoires were generated with immunoSEQ multiplex PCR, while TCRdb's copy carries only in-frame clones and drops some. The sample shows approximately 190,000 clones, roughly four fifths of them seen only once. The V segment lost 2 bases and the J segment 4 bases; nucleotides outside the gene matches: 0. The CDR3 spans 14 residues. Germline values: CDR1 MGHDK, CDR2 SYGVNS. The receptor comes from a boy aged 2 to 10 in good health and CMV-seronegative. The sequenced sample was PBMCs. The chain combines TRBV25-1 with TRBJ2-1; 9 positions agree with TRBD1. As DNA, the CDR3 is TGTGCCAGCAGTGAAGGACAGGGGTACAATGAGCAGTTCTTC. Protein product: CASSEGQGYNEQFF.